Below, 7 T cell receptor beta chains from the same sample are listed, as sequenced in a study of shared clonotypes between healthy human individuals. Produced via immunoSEQ multiplex PCR; TCRdb's table is partial and in-frame only. The sample has about 960,000 clones; approximately 76% are singletons. What was sequenced was memory CD4+ T cells sorted from blood. Subset here: CD45RA-negative fraction. Every receptor here comes from a man aged 18 to 29 in good health.

The rearrangement links TRBV15 to TRBJ1-4, with D maybe TRBD1 (5 bases). The CDR3 extends over 15 amino acids. The germline gives CDR1 LNHNV, CDR2 YYDKDF (reference sequence). The germline V and J ends were trimmed by 0 bases and 7 bases, with 12 bases remaining between them. CDR3 loop: CATSRDPTGGEKLFF. DNA of the CDR3: TGTGCCACCAGCAGAGATCCAACTGGGGGTGAAAAACTGTTTTTT.

As regards this clone: In the same sample, other DNA sequences code for this CDR3. The V gene is TRBV5-1, the J gene TRBJ1-1, with 11 bases matching TRBD1. CDR1 SGHRS and CDR2 YFSETQ come from the germline V gene. V shed 3 bases, J shed 1 base, and the junction held 2 bases outside the gene matches. This CDR3 has 15 residues. CDR3 loop: CASSSGQGANTEAFF. CDR3 nucleotide sequence: TGCGCCAGCAGCTCAGGACAGGGGGCGAACACTGAAGCTTTCTTT. Full variable domain (missing parts from reference TRBV5-1 and TRBJ1-1): KAGVTQTPRYLIKTRGQQVTLSCSPISGHRSVSWYQQTPGQGLQFLFEYFSETQRNKGNFPGRFSGRQFSNSRSEMNVSTLELGDSALYLCASSSGQGANTEAFFGQGTRLTVV.

The chain links TRBV27 to TRBJ2-6; no reliable D call. Germline assignment: CDR1 MNHEY and CDR2 SMNVEV (reference sequence). CDR3 length equals 16 residues. Trimming took 3 bases from V and 1 from J, leaving 10 bases between them. CDR3: CASSFGPGSGANVLTF. The CDR3 nucleotides read TGTGCCAGCAGTTTTGGGCCCGGGTCTGGGGCCAACGTCCTGACTTTC.

The rearrangement joins TRBV19 to TRBJ1-5; tentative D call: TRBD1 (5 bases). CDR1 and CDR2 (germline): LNHDA, SQIVND (reference sequence). The CDR3 is 16 residues long. Trimming left V 5 bases short and J 5 bases short, with 19 bases between. The CDR3 DNA reads TGTGCCAGTAGTGCAGGGATGAGGACCGGCTATCAGCCCCAGCATTTT. Its translation: CASSAGMRTGYQPQHF. The variable domain in full, completed from reference TRBV19 and TRBJ1-5, reads DGGITQSPKYLFRKEGQNVTLSCEQNLNHDAMYWYRQDPGQGLRLIYYSQIVNDFQKGDIAEGYSVSREKKESFPLTVTSAQKNPTAFYLCASSAGMRTGYQPQHFGDGTRLSIL.

The chain recombines TRBV15 with TRBJ1-2; 9 bases map to TRBD1. This CDR3 contains 16 residues. Looked up from germline, CDR1 is LNHNV and CDR2 is YYDKDF (reference sequence). The V gene end was trimmed by 0 bases and the J gene end by 4 bases; junction bases not matched to a gene: 6. Written as DNA, the CDR3 is TGTGCCACCAGCAGAGATCCGGACAGGGGTAGCTATGGCTACACCTTC. It codes for CATSRDPDRGSYGYTF.

The chain couples TRBV6-1 to TRBJ1-5; 10 positions match TRBD1. The CDR3 runs to 15 residues. Germline V gene sequence: CDR1 MNHNS, CDR2 SASEGT. Trimming removed 7 bases from V and 8 bases from J; junction bases left unmatched: 11. DNA of the CDR3: TGTGCCAGCACCTTACCGACAGGGGGCAAAGAGCCCCAGCATTTT. Translated: CASTLPTGGKEPQHF.

The rearrangement links TRBV4-1 to TRBJ2-7; either TRBD1 or TRBD2 may fit D (6 bases each). Trimming cost V 3 bases and J 4 bases, with 13 bases left between them. This CDR3 comprises 14 residues. Per germline, CDR1 MGHRA and CDR2 YSYEKL. The CDR3 protein is CASSQFRGAYEQYF. For the CDR3, the DNA is TGCGCCAGCAGCCAGTTTAGGGGGGCTTACGAGCAGTACTTC.